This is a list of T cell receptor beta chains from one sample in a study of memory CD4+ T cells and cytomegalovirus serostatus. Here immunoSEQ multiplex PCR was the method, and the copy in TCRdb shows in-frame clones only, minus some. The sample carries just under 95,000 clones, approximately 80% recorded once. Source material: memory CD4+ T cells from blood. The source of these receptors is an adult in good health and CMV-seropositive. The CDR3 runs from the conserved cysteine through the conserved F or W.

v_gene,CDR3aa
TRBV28,CASSFGGRAYEQYF
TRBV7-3,CASSSKGGAGQPQHF
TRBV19,CASSIQGGNTIYF
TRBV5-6,CASSLGVNQPQHF
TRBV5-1,CASSLGRDSHEAFF
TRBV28,CASSFGDRDTDTQYF
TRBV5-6,CASSLIVGGRDEQYF
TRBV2,CASSLTHMSYGYTF
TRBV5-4,CASSPWTGGKNEQFF
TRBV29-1,CSVQRSGTGGSGQFF
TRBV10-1,CASSVDRVGTQYF
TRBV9,CASSVGPDTTYEQYF
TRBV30,CAWSVGLGELFF
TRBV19,CASSISEGSVAQPQHF
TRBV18,CASSPPASIYEQYF
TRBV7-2,CASSSQGAGNTIYF
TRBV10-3,CAISESGRGGGDEQYF
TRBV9,CASSVGSILGETQYF